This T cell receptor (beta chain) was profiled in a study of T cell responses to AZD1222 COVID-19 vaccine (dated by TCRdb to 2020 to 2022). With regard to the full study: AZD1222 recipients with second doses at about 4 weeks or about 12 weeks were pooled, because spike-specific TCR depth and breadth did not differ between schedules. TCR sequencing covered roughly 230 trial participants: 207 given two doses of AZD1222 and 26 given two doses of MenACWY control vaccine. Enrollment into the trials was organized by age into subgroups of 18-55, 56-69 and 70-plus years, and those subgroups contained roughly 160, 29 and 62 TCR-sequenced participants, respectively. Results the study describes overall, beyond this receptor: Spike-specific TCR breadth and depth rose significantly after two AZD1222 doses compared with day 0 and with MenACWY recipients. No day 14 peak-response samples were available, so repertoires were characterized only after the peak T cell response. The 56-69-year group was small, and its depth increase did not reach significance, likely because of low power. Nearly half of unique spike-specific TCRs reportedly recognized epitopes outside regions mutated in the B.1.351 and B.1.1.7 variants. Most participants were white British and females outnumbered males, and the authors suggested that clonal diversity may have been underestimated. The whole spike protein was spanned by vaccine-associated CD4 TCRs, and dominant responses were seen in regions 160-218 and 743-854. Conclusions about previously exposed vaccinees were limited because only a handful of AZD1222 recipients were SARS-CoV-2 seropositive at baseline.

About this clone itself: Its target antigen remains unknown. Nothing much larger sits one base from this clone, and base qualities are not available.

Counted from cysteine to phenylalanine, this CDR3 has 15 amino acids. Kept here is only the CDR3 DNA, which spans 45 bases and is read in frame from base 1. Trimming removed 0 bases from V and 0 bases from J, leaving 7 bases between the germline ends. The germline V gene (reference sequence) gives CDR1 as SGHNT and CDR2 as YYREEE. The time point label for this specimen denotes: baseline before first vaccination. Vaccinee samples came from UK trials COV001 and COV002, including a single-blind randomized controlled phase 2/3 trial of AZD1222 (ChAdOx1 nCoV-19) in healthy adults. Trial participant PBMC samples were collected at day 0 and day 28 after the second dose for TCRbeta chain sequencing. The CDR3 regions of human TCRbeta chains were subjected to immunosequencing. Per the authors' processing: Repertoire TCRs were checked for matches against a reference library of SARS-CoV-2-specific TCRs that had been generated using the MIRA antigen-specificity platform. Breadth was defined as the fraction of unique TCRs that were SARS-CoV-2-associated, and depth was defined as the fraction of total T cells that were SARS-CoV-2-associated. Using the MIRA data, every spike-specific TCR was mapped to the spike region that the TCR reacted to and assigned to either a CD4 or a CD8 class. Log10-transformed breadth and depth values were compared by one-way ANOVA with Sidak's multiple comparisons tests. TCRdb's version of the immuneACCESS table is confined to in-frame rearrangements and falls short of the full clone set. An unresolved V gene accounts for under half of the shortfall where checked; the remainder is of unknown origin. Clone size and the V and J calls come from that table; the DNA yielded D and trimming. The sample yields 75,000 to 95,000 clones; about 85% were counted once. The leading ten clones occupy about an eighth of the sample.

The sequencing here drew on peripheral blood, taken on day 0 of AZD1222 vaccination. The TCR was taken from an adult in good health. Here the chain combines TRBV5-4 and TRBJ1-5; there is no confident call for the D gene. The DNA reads TGTGCCAGCAGCTTGGATGGGAATAGCAATCAGCCCCAGCATTTT. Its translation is CASSLDGNSNQPQHF. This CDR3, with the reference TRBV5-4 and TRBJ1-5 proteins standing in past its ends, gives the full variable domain ETGVTQSPTHLIKTRGQQVTLRCSSQSGHNTVSWYQQALGQGPQFIFQYYREEENGRGNFPPRFSGLQFPNYSSELNVNALELDDSALYLCASSLDGNSNQPQHFGDGTRLSIL.